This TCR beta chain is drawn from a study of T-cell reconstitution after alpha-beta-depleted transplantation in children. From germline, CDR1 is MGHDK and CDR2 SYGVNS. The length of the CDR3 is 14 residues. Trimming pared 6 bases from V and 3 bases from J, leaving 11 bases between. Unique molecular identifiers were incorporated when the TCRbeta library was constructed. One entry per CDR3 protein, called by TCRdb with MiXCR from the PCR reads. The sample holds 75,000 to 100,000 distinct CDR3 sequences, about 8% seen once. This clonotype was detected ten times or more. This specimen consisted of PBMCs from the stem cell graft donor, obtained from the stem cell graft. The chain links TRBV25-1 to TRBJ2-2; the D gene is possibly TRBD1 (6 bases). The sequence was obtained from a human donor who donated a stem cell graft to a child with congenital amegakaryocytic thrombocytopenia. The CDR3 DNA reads TGTGCCAGCAGACAGACAGGTTACACCGGGGAGCTGTTTTTT. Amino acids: CASRQTGYTGELFF.